This record concerns one TCR beta chain sequence. Study processing details: Estimation of nucleated cell counts was performed using reference gene primer amplification. The repertoire was sequenced with immunoSEQ multiplex PCR; TCRdb's copy has only in-frame clones and lacks some. The D gene and trimming were derived from the DNA, and the V and J assignments and clone size from that table. The sample lists about 140,000 clones, more than 65% occurring once. This specimen comes from a study of blood T cell repertoires in COVID-19. Whole-study context: Researchers got acute and convalescent COVID-19 samples from the United States, Italy and Spain. From T cells, B-cell-depleted T cells, or PBMCs came the material, which was cDNA or gDNA.

V was pared by 6 bases and J by 1 base, with 3 bases between. The V gene's germline CDR1 is DFQATT and CDR2 SNEGSKA (reference sequence). The CDR3 extends over 10 amino acids. Sequenced input: peripheral blood. The TCR originated in a woman aged 60-75 years with acute or convalescent COVID-19. The genes are TRBV20-1 and TRBJ1-1; D unresolved. CDR3 nucleotides: TGCAGTGCCCAGAACACTGAAGCTTTCTTT. It specifies CSAQNTEAFF.